One T cell receptor beta chain is described in this entry. This sample was included in a study of shared clonotypes between healthy human individuals. Trimming cost V 2 bases and J 1 base, with 21 bases left between them. This CDR3 contains 18 residues. Germline CDR1 and CDR2: MGHRA and YSYEKL. Everyone who donated was a Caucasian adult who lived in Nashville, Tennessee. Every unsorted PBMC PCR replicate was loaded with about 290 ng DNA, roughly 32,000 T cell genomes. Authors' analysis steps: Filtering differed because ImmunoSEQ produced junction-only sequences that carried no quality scores. Libraries were prepared by immunoSEQ multiplex PCR; TCRdb keeps only in-frame clonotypes and omits some of them. The V and J calls and clone size come from that table; D and trimming were worked out from the DNA. The table records about 99,000 clones, over 40% of them present only once.

This receptor was identified in a middle-aged woman in good health. Some clones in this sample may be carry-over from other donors' samples. This rearrangement joins TRBV4-1 to TRBJ2-7, with a possible D match to TRBD2 (6 bases). The sample comprised PBMCs. The CDR3 loop is CASSQLLLDSSGSYEQYF. CDR3 nucleotide sequence: TGCGCCAGCAGCCAACTCCTCCTCGATAGTAGCGGTTCCTACGAGCAGTACTTC.